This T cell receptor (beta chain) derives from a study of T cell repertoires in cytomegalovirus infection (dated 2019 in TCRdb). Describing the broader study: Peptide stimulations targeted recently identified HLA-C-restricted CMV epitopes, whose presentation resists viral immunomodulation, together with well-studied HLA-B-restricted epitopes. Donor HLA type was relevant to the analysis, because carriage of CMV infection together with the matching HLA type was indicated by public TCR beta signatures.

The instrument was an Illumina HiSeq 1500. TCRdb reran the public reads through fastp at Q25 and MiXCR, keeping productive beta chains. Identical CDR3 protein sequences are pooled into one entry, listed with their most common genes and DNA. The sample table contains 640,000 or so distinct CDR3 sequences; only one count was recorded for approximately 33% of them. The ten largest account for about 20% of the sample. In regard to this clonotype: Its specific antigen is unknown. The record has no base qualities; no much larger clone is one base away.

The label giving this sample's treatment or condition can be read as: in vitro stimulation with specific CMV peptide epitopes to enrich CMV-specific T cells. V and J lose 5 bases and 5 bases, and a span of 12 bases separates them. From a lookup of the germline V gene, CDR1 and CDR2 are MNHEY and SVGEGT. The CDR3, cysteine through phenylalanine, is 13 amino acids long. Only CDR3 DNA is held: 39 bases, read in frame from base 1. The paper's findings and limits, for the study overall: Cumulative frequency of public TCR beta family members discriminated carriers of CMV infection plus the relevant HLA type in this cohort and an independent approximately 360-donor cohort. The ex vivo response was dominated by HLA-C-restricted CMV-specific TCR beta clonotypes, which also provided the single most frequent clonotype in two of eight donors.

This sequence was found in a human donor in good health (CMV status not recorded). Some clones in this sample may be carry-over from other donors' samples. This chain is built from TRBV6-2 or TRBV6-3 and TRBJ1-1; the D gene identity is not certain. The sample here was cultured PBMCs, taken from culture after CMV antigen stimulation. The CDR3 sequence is CASSTPTGTEAFF. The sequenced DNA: TGTGCCAGCAGTACACCTACGGGGACTGAAGCTTTCTTT.